This entry concerns a single T cell receptor beta chain. TCRdb ran MiXCR on the RT-PCR reads and lists one entry per CDR3 protein. The data show about 680,000 distinct CDR3 sequences, approximately 15% seen once. The CDR3 contains 19 residues. The germline V gene has CDR1 LNHDA and CDR2 SQIVND (reference sequence). Trimming cost V 6 bases and J 0 bases, with 21 bases left between them. Sequenced sample: memory CD4+ T cells from blood. This receptor was obtained from a female donor in good health, serving as a healthy control. The chain joins TRBV19 to TRBJ2-6; D possibly matches TRBD1 or TRBD2 (5 bases each). The CDR3 reads CASRKGRDGASSGANVLTF. The CDR3 region has the DNA TGTGCCAGTAGAAAAGGCCGGGACGGGGCTAGCTCTGGGGCCAACGTCCTGACTTTC. The full variable domain, rest sourced from reference TRBV19 and TRBJ2-6, is DGGITQSPKYLFRKEGQNVTLSCEQNLNHDAMYWYRQDPGQGLRLIYYSQIVNDFQKGDIAEGYSVSREKKESFPLTVTSAQKNPTAFYLCASRKGRDGASSGANVLTFGAGSRLTVL.